Detailed here is one TCR beta chain. What it recognizes is unknown. The data belong to a study of human T cells and chemical hapten exposure. Across the whole study: Skin of the upper inner arm, around 2 cm by around 2 cm, received 2% DPC for sensitization.

Germline CDR1 and CDR2: KGHSH and LQKENI. The CDR3 contains 13 residues. V shed 3 bases, J shed 6 bases, and the junction held 3 bases outside the gene matches. Findings and caveats of the study: TCRs at a frequency above 1 in 1000 stayed unchanged with DPC sensitization. The study found expanded TCRs formed significantly more large CDR3 similarity clusters than controls.

Described treatment: therapeutic diphenylcyclopropenone sensitization with weekly scalp DPC. The library put unique molecular identifiers onto individual cDNA molecules. In the original analysis: Sample TCR counts, which ranged from about 23,224 to 700,000, had a median of approximately 100,000. TCRdb re-called the reads through MiXCR, storing one row per CDR3 protein. For this entry, the V and J calls and clone size follow TCRdb and not the study's own pipeline. The sample includes more than 500 distinct CDR3 sequences, roughly 98% of them seen just once. Material: whole blood, obtained before DPC sensitization or 2, 6, or about 24 weeks after (not recorded which). The rearrangement links TRBV18 to TRBJ1-1, with 8 bases lining up with TRBD1. The TCR originated in an adult with alopecia areata. Some clones in this sample may be carry-over from other donors' samples. This table probably holds off-target reads from a library built for another chain. The CDR3 spells CASSPRDRSEAFF. CDR3 bases: TGTGCCAGCTCACCCCGGGACAGGTCTGAAGCTTTCTTT.